This T cell receptor beta chain was observed in a study of T cell responses to AZD1222 COVID-19 vaccine. Study-level results: Of the AZD1222 recipients, only 5 or 6 were seropositive at baseline. Donors skewed white British and female; clonal diversity was possibly underestimated.

The count of this clone is one. Its matching antigen is unknown. Generated by immunoSEQ multiplex PCR, the TCRdb table keeps only in-frame clones and is missing some. The table includes about 130,000 clones, more than 75% detected once. CDR3 length: 17 amino acids. CDR1 is KGHDR, CDR2 SFDVKD, per germline. V lost 0 bases and J 2 bases, leaving 14 bases between the germline ends. The sequenced sample was peripheral blood, obtained 28 days after the second AZD1222 dose. This clonotype was obtained from an adult who received the AZD1222 COVID-19 vaccine. The V gene is TRBV24-1, the J gene TRBJ2-3, with TRBD2 as a possible D gene (6 bases). The CDR3 nucleotides read TGTGCCACCAGTGATTTGTGGGAGGATAACCTCACAGATACGCAGTATTTT. This gives the protein CATSDLWEDNLTDTQYF.